What follows are 3 T cell receptor beta chains derived from one specimen sequenced in a study of T cell responses to AZD1222 COVID-19 vaccine. Clones were sequenced by immunoSEQ multiplex PCR, and TCRdb holds only the in-frame ones, with some missing. Among about 85,000 clones listed, 70% to 90% were seen once. Source: peripheral blood, taken on day 0 of AZD1222 vaccination. Receptors originate from an adult in good health.

The chain carries TRBV6-2 or TRBV6-3 and TRBJ2-1; unclear D gene. There are 14 residues in the CDR3. Per the germline V gene, CDR1 is MNHEY and CDR2 is SVGEGT. Trimming stripped 1 base from V and 7 bases from J, with 11 bases between. The CDR3 DNA follows: TGTGCCAGCAGTTACTTCGAGTGGTGGAATGAGCAGTTCTTC. Its translation: CASSYFEWWNEQFF.

The sample holds a few counts of this clone. The chain uses TRBV2 and TRBJ1-2; 8 bases line up with TRBD1. J was trimmed by 3 bases and V by 4 bases; bases with no gene match: 4. The germline CDR1 and CDR2 sequences are SNHLY and FYNNEI. This CDR3 is built from 14 residues. DNA of the CDR3: TGTGCCAGCAGTGGGACAGGGACCCACTATGGCTACACCTTC. Translating gives CASSGTGTHYGYTF.

This clone is a singleton in its sample. The gene calls are TRBV27 and TRBJ1-1; the D is unclear. The V and J ends lost 5 bases and 1 base respectively, with 8 bases between them. The CDR3 has 13 amino acids. CDR1 is MNHEY, CDR2 SMNVEV, per germline (reference sequence). CDR3 residues: CASSPQWNTEAFF. CDR3 in DNA: TGTGCCAGCAGTCCACAGTGGAACACTGAAGCTTTCTTT.